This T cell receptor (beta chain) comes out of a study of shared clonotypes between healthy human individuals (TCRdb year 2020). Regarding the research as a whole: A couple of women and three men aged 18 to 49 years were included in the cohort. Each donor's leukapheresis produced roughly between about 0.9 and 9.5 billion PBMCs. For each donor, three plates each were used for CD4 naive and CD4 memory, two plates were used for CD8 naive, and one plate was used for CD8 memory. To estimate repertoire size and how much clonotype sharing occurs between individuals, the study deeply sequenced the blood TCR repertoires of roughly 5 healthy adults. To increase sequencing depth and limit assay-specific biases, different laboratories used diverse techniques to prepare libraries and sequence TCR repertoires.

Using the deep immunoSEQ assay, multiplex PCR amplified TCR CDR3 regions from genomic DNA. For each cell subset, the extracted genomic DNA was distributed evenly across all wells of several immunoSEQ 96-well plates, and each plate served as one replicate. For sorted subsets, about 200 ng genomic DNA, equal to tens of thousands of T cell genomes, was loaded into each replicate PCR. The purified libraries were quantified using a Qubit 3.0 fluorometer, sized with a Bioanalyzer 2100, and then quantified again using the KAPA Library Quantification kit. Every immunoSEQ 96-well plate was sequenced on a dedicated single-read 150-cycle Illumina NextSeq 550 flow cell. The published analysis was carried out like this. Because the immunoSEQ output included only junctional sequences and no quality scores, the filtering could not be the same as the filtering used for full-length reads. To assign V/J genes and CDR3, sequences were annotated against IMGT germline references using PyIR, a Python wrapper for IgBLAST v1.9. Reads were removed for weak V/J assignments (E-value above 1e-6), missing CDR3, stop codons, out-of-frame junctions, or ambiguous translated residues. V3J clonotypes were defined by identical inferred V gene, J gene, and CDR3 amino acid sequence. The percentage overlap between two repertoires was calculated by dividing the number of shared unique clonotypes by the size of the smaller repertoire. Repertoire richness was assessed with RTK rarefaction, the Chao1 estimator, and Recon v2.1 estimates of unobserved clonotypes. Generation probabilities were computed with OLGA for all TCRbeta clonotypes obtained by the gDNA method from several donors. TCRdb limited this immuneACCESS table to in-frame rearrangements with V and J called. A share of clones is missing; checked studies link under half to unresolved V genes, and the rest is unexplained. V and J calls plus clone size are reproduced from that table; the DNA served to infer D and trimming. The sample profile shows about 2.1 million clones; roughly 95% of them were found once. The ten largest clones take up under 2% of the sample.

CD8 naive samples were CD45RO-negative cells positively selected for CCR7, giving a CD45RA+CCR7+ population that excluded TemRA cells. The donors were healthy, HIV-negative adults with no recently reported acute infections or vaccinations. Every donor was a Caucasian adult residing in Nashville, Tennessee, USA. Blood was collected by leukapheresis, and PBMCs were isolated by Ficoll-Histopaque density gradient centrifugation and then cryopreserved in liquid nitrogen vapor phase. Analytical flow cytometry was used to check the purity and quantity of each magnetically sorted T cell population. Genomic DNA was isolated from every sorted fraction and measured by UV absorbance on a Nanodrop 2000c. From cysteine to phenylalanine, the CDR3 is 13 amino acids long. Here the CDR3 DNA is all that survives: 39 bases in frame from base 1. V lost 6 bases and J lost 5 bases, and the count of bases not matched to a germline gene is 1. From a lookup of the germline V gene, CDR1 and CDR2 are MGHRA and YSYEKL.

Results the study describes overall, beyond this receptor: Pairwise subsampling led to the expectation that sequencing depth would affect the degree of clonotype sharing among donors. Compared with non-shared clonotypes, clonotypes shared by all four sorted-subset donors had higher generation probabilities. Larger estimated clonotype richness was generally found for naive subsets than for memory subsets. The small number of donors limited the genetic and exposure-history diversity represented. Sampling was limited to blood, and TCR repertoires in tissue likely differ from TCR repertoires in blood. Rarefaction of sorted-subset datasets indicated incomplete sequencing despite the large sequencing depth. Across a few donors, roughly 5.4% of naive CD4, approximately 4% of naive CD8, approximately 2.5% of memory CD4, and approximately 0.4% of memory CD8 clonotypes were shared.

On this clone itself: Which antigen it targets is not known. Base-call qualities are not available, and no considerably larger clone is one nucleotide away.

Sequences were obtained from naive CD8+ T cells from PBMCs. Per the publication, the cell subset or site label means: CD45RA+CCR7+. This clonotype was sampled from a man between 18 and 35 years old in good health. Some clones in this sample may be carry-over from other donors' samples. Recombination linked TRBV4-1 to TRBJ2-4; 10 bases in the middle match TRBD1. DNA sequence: TGCGCCAGCAGAGGGACAGGGGAAAACATTCAGTACTTC. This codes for CASRGTGENIQYF.